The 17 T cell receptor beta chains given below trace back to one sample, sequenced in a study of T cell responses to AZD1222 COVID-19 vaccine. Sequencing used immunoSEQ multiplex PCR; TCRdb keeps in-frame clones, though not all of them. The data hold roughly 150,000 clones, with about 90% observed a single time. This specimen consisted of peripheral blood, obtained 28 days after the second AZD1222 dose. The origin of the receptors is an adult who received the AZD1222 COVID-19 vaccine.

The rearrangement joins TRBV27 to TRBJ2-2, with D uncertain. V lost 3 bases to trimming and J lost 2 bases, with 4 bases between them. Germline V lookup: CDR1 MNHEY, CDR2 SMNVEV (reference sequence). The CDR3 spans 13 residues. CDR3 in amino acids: CASSFTNTGELFF. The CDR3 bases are TGTGCCAGCAGTTTCACTAACACCGGGGAGCTGTTTTTT.

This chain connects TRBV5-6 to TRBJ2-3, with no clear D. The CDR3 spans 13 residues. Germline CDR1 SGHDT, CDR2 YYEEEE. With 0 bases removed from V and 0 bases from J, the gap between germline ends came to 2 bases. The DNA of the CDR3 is TGTGCCAGCAGCTTGGGGAGCACAGATACGCAGTATTTT. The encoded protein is CASSLGSTDTQYF.

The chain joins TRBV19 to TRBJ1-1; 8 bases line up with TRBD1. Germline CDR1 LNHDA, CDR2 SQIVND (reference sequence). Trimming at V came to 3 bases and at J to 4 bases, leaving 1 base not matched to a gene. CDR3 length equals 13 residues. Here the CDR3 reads CASSIQGATEAFF. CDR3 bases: TGTGCCAGTAGTATCCAGGGGGCCACTGAAGCTTTCTTT.

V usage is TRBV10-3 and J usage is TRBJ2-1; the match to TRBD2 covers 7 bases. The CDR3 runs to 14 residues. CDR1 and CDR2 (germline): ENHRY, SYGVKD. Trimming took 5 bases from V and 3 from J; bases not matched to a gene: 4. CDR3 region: CAISSGANYNEQFF. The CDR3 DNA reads TGTGCCATCAGTAGCGGGGCTAACTACAATGAGCAGTTCTTC.

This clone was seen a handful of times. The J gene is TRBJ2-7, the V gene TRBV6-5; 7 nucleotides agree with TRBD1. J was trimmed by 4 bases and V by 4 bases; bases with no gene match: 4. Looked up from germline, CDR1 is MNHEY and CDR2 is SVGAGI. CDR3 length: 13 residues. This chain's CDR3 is CASSSAGGYEQYF. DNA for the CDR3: TGTGCCAGCAGTTCGGCAGGGGGATACGAGCAGTACTTC.

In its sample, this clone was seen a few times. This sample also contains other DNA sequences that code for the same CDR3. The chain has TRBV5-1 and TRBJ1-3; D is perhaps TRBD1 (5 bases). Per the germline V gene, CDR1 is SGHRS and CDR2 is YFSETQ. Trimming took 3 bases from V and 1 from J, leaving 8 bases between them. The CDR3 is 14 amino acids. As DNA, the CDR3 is TGCGCCAGCAGCTCGGGGGATTCTGGAAACACCATATATTTT. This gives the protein CASSSGDSGNTIYF.

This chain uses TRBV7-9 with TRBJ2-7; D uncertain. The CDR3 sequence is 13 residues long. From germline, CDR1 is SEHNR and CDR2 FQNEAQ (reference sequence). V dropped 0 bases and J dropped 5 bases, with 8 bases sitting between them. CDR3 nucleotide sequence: TGTGCCAGCAGCTTAGCGGTCAACCACGAGCAGTACTTC. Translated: CASSLAVNHEQYF.

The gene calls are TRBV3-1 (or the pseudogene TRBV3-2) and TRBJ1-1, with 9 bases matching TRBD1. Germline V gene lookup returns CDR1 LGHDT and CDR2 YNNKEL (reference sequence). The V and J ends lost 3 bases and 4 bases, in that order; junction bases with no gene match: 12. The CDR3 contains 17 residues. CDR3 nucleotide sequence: TGTGCCAGCAGCCAGATCACAGGGGGCGGTCGTATCACTGAAGCTTTCTTT. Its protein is CASSQITGGGRITEAFF.

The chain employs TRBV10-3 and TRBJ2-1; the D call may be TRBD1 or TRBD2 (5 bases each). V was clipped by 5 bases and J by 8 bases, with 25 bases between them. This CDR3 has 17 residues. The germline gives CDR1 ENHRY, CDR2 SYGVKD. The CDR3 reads CAISLEVGTLSADEQFF. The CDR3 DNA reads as TGTGCCATCAGTTTGGAGGTTGGGACCCTAAGCGCGGATGAGCAGTTCTTC.

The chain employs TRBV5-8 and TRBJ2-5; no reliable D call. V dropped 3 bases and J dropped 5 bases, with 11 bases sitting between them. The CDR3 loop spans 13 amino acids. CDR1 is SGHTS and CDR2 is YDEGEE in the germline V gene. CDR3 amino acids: CASSYGRRETQYF. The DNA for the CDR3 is TGTGCCAGCAGCTACGGCCGAAGGGAGACCCAGTACTTC. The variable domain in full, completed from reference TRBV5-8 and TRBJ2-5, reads EAGVTQSPTHLIKTRGQQATLRCSPISGHTSVYWYQQALGLGLQFLLWYDEGEERNRGNFPPRFSGRQFPNYSSELNVNALELEDSALYLCASSYGRRETQYFGPGTRLLVL.

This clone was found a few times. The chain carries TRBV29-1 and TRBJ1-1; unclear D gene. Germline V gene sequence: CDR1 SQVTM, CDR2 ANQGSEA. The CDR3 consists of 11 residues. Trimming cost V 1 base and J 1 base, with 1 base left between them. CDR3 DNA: TGCAGCGTTGAAGGGAACACTGAAGCTTTCTTT. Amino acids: CSVEGNTEAFF.

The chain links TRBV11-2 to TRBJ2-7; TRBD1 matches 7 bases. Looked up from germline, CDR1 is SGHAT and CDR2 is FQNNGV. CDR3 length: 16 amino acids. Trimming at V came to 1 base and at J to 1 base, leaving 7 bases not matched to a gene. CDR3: CASSLVGGQMSYEQYF. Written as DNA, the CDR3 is TGTGCCAGCAGCTTAGTAGGGGGACAGATGTCCTACGAGCAGTACTTC.

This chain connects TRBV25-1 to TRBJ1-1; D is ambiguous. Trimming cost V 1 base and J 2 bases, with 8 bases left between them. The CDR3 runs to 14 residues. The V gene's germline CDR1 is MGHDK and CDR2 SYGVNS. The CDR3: CASSEWEGNTEAFF. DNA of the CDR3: TGTGCCAGCAGTGAATGGGAGGGCAACACTGAAGCTTTCTTT.

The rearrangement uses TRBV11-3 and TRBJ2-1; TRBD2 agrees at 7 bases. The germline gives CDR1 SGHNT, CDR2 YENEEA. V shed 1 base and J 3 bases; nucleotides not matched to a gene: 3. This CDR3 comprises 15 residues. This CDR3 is CASSLAGGFYNEQFF. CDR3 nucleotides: TGTGCCAGCAGCTTAGCGGGGGGATTCTACAATGAGCAGTTCTTC.

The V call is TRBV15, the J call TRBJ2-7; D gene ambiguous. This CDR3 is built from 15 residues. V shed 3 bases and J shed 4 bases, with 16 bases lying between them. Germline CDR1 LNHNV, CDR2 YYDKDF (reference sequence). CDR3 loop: CATSRYLIGNYEQYF. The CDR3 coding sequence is TGTGCCACCAGCAGGTACCTGATAGGGAATTACGAGCAGTACTTC.

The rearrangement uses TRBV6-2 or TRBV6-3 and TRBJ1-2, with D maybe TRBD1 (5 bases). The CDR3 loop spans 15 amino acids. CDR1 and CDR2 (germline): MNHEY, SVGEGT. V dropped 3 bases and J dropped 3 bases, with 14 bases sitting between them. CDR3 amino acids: CASSYGGLPDYGYTF. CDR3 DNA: TGTGCCAGCAGTTATGGGGGACTCCCTGACTATGGCTACACCTTC.

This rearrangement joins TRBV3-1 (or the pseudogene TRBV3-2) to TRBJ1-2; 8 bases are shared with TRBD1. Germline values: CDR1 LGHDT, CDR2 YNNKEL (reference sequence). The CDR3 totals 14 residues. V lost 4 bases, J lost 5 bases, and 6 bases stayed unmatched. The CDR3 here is CASSPGQGNYGYTF. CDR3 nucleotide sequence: TGTGCCAGCAGCCCAGGACAGGGAAATTATGGCTACACCTTC.